These 22 T cell receptor beta chains share one sample of origin, sequenced in a study of blood T cells in healthy people across ages. A second PCR of about 7 to 11 cycles used a sample-barcoded 5' primer and a J-beta primer mix. TCRdb independently ran MiXCR on the 5' RACE reads; one entry per CDR3 protein. The repertoire holds about 800,000 distinct CDR3 sequences, with approximately 25% as singletons. This sample was shared with a second study, whose subject was T cells of mothers and their children.

Sequencing used blood. These receptors were obtained from a boy aged 5-17 years in good health.

This clonotype was picked up a small number of times. The V and J genes are TRBV2 and TRBJ1-1; TRBD1 matches at 7 bases. V lost 6 bases and J lost 4; bases outside the gene matches: 8. The CDR3 length is 14 residues. Germline CDR1 and CDR2: SNHLY and FYNNEI. CDR3 sequence reads: CASRGPRGSTEAFF. CDR3 bases: TGTGCCAGCAGGGGTCCCAGGGGGTCCACTGAAGCTTTCTTT.

The chain links TRBV29-1 to TRBJ2-1; D assignment may be TRBD1 or TRBD2 (5 bases each). Trimming took off 4 bases at V and 2 bases at J, with 9 bases between the two ends. This CDR3 spans 13 amino acids. Germline V gene sequence: CDR1 SQVTM, CDR2 ANQGSEA. DNA for the CDR3: TGCAGCGTTGTGGGGGTTACCTACAATGAGCAGTTCTTC. Amino acids: CSVVGVTYNEQFF.

This clonotype was detected a few times. CDR3 sequence: CASIFERGIEAFF. The CDR3 nucleotides are TGTGCCAGCATTTTCGAAAGAGGGATAGAAGCTTTCTTT. The V call is TRBV6-1, the J call TRBJ1-1; no definite D call. V gave up 7 bases and J gave up 8 bases, with 17 bases separating them. The CDR3 spans 13 residues. Looked up from germline, CDR1 is MNHNS and CDR2 is SASEGT.

The rearrangement joins TRBV12-3 or TRBV12-4 to TRBJ1-1; D not resolved. The ends were cut back, 2 bases at V and 7 bases at J, with 17 bases in the middle. The CDR3 consists of 15 residues. The CDR3 here is CASSLFGSEVIEAFF. DNA of the CDR3: TGTGCCAGCAGTTTATTCGGCAGCGAGGTAATTGAAGCTTTCTTT.

The gene calls are TRBV12-3 or TRBV12-4 and TRBJ1-1; a possible D gene is TRBD1 (5 bases). The CDR3 runs to 15 residues. V dropped 2 bases and J dropped 1 base, with 11 bases sitting between them. For the CDR3, the DNA is TGTGCCAGCAGTTTAATCGGGGCTCCGAACACTGAAGCTTTCTTT. Translated: CASSLIGAPNTEAFF.

This clonotype showed up just a few times. The genes are TRBV20-1 and TRBJ2-1; D unclear. With the DNA end fitting TRBJ2-7 better, the J assignment may be wrong. Germline V gene sequence: CDR1 DFQATT, CDR2 SNEGSKA (reference sequence). The CDR3 consists of 15 residues. The chain's CDR3 is CSASWWGFKQYEQYF. CDR3 nucleotides: TGCAGTGCTAGTTGGTGGGGATTCAAGCAGTACGAGCAGTACTTC.

The CDR3 bases are TGCCACCCGGGGGGGGACAGGGAACAGCCCCAGCATTTT. It codes for CHPGGDREQPQHF. The chain employs TRBV29-1 and TRBJ1-5; 9 bases line up with TRBD1. This CDR3 region has 13 residues. The germline V gene has CDR1 SQVTM and CDR2 ANQGSEA.

V is TRBV7-9 and J is TRBJ2-5, with D perhaps assigned TRBD1 or TRBD2 (5 bases each). CDR1 SEHNR and CDR2 FQNEAQ come from the germline V gene (reference sequence). The ends were cut back, 5 bases at V and 2 bases at J, with 15 bases in the middle. This CDR3 spans 15 amino acids. CDR3 residues: CASSAPGRPQETQYF. The CDR3 bases are TGTGCCAGCAGCGCGCCGGGACGGCCGCAAGAGACCCAGTACTTC.

This clonotype was detected ten times or more. The V call is TRBV29-1, the J call TRBJ2-3; D is unclear. The CDR3 is 13 amino acids. V gave up 3 bases and J gave up 2 bases, with 9 bases separating them. Germline CDR1 is SQVTM and CDR2 is ANQGSEA. The CDR3 coding sequence is TGCAGCGTTGATGCTGGATACACAGATACGCAGTATTTT. It encodes CSVDAGYTDTQYF.

This clonotype appeared a few times. The rearrangement links TRBV5-6 to TRBJ2-3; TRBD1 aligns across 9 bases. Germline V lookup: CDR1 SGHDT, CDR2 YYEEEE. The CDR3 is made up of 14 amino acids. V lost 1 base, J lost 5 bases, and 2 bases stayed unmatched. CDR3: CASSLLGQGDTQYF. The DNA for the CDR3 is TGTGCCAGCAGCTTGTTGGGACAGGGAGATACGCAGTATTTT.

This clonotype was detected a few times. For the CDR3, the DNA is TGCAGCGTTGAAGGCCCAGGGATGGCGGAGACCCAGTACTTC. Its translation is CSVEGPGMAETQYF. The gene calls are TRBV29-1 and TRBJ2-1; a possible D gene is TRBD1 (5 bases). TRBJ2-5 matches the DNA end more closely, so the J call is doubtful. Germline assignment: CDR1 SQVTM and CDR2 ANQGSEA. This CDR3 contains 14 residues.

The chain employs TRBV6-6 and TRBJ2-7, with 10 bases fitting TRBD1. V shed 4 bases, J shed 3 bases, and the junction held 9 bases outside the gene matches. CDR3 length: 16 residues. Germline CDR1 reads MNHNY; CDR2 reads SVGAGI (reference sequence). In DNA form, the CDR3 reads TGTGCCAGCAGTTCCGTTACGGACAGGGGGATCTACGAGCAGTACTTC. Its protein is CASSSVTDRGIYEQYF.

The J gene is TRBJ1-2, the V gene TRBV12-3 or TRBV12-4; TRBD1 might be the D (5 bases). Trimming removed 6 bases from V and 6 bases from J, with 23 bases in between. The CDR3 contains 16 residues. The CDR3 DNA reads TGTGCCAGCAGCCACACCGGCAGGGCTGCCTTTGATGGCTACACCTTC. It specifies CASSHTGRAAFDGYTF.

This clonotype has more than one count but fewer than ten. CDR3 protein: CATSTGREPYNEQFF. The CDR3 coding sequence is TGTGCCACCAGCACTGGGCGGGAGCCCTACAATGAGCAGTTCTTC. The chain recombines TRBV15 with TRBJ2-1; 7 bases fit TRBD2. Germline V gene sequence: CDR1 LNHNV, CDR2 YYDKDF (reference sequence). Losses at the gene ends were 4 bases for V and 2 bases for J; bases not matched to a gene: 5. This CDR3 spans 15 amino acids.

CDR3 loop: CASSQGLAGDSYNEQFF. CDR3 sequence (DNA): TGCGCCAGCAGCCAAGGACTAGCGGGGGACAGCTACAATGAGCAGTTCTTC. The V and J genes are TRBV4-3 and TRBJ2-1; 12 bases fit TRBD2. The germline CDR1 and CDR2 sequences are LGHNA and YSLEER. Germline trimming cut 1 base from V and 3 bases from J; bases unmatched to any gene: 4. The CDR3 covers 17 residues.

In DNA, the CDR3 is TGTGCCAGCAGTCCCGCATCAGGAATGAACACCGGGGAGCTGTTTTTT. It encodes CASSPASGMNTGELFF. The gene calls are TRBV6-1 and TRBJ2-2, with D unclear. CDR1 is MNHNS, CDR2 SASEGT, per germline. The CDR3 consists of 16 residues. V lost 5 bases to trimming and J lost 1 base, with 14 bases between them.

This clonotype has a handful of counts. The chain joins TRBV28 to TRBJ1-1, with D tentatively TRBD1 (6 bases). V was trimmed by 5 bases and J by 5 bases, leaving 12 bases between them. Per the germline V gene, CDR1 is MDHEN and CDR2 is SYDVKM. The CDR3 sequence is 13 residues long. The DNA of the CDR3 is TGTGCCAGCAGTGTAACAGGGAGGACTGAAGCTTTCTTT. Translated: CASSVTGRTEAFF.

This clonotype was picked up a small number of times. The chain employs TRBV28 and TRBJ1-1; TRBD1 might be the D (5 bases). The CDR3 spans 14 residues. The germline V gene encodes CDR1 MDHEN and CDR2 SYDVKM. Trimming pared 2 bases from V and 1 base from J, leaving 8 bases between. CDR3 protein: CASSLGGTNTEAFF. As DNA, the CDR3 is TGTGCCAGCAGTTTAGGGGGGACGAACACTGAAGCTTTCTTT. Drawing the rest from reference TRBV28 and TRBJ1-1, the complete variable domain is DVKVTQSSRYLVKRTGEKVFLECVQDMDHENMFWYRQDPGLGLRLIYFSYDVKMKEKGDIPEGYSVSREKKERFSLILESASTNQTSMYLCASSLGGTNTEAFFGQGTRLTVV.

The rearrangement joins TRBV27 to TRBJ2-5, with D uncertain. With the DNA end fitting TRBJ2-1 better, the J assignment may be wrong. The CDR3 has 13 residues. CDR1 MNHEY and CDR2 SMNVEV come from the germline V gene (reference sequence). The CDR3: CASSRAGSDEQFF. The CDR3 DNA follows: TGTGCCAGCAGCCGGGCCGGATCGGATGAGCAGTTCTTC.

The gene calls are TRBV28 and TRBJ2-1; tentative D call: TRBD2 (7 bases). Between the trimmed V and J ends, which lost 7 bases and 4 bases, there was a span of 17 bases. There are 15 residues in the CDR3. Per germline, CDR1 MDHEN and CDR2 SYDVKM. The CDR3 loop reads CASIRGGMRYNEQFF. The DNA for the CDR3 is TGTGCCAGCATTAGGGGGGGGATGCGATACAATGAGCAGTTCTTC.

The chain joins TRBV20-1 to TRBJ2-5; 7 bases align to TRBD1. The J call is uncertain, as TRBJ2-7 better fits the DNA end. The CDR3 is 13 residues long. Germline lookup yields CDR1 DFQATT and CDR2 SNEGSKA (reference sequence). The CDR3 DNA is TGCAGTGCTAACCGGGACAGAGCCTACGAGCAGTACTTC. It yields the protein CSANRDRAYEQYF.

J is TRBJ1-3 and V is TRBV5-1, with 7 bases fitting TRBD1. This CDR3 has 17 amino acids. Per germline, CDR1 SGHRS and CDR2 YFSETQ. V trimming: 0 bases; J trimming: 0 bases; junction bases outside the gene matches: 6. This CDR3 reads CASSLGGQSNSGNTIYF. CDR3 nucleotide sequence: TGCGCCAGCAGCTTGGGGGGACAGTCCAACTCTGGAAACACCATATATTTT.